Included here is one T cell receptor beta chain sequence, with context. Antigen unknown. The PCR was carried out with 60 Vbeta primers and 13 Jbeta primers. Authors' analysis steps: Per a later analysis, the number of unique TCR beta chains was roughly 87 million, of which 9 million to 14 million were shared. Using immunoSEQ multiplex PCR, the repertoire was profiled, and TCRdb retains in-frame clones only, with some absent. V and J calls and clone size follow that table, whereas D and trimming were derived from the DNA. The sample lists a few hundred thousand clones, about three quarters occurring once. This specimen belongs to a study of cytomegalovirus exposure and HLA in healthy donors. Study-level points and caveats: Associated with HLA alleles at 0.05 false discovery rate in a later analysis were about 17,000 TCR beta sequences.

Germline V gene sequence: CDR1 GTSNPN, CDR2 SVGIG (reference sequence). Trimming removed 4 bases from V and 4 bases from J, with 5 bases in between. The CDR3 covers 11 residues. The rearrangement links TRBV30 to TRBJ1-3, with D possibly being TRBD1 (5 bases). What was sequenced was PBMCs. The receptor was derived from a woman aged 60-75 years in good health and CMV-seropositive. DNA for the CDR3: TGTGCCTGGACAGGGGGAAACACCATATATTTT. Translating it yields CAWTGGNTIYF.